This TCR beta chain was recorded in a study of tumor-infiltrating lymphocytes in localized non-small cell lung cancer (dated by TCRdb to 2020 to 2023). The study in broad terms: Several histologies were represented in the cohort, which also included both smokers and never-smokers as well as patients whose samples were collected after neoadjuvant chemotherapy. In total, the ICON cohort consisted of around 140 surgical patients with localized non-small cell lung cancer who had their tumors resected. From each patient came resected tumor tissue plus uninvolved lung tissue from that same patient, and the uninvolved lung tissue was described as non-adjacent to the tumor. TCR sequencing was one of several integrated assays, alongside flow cytometry, multiplex immunofluorescence, RNA-seq, exome sequencing and proteomics, applied to the same patients. For a few dozen patients, immunoSEQ T-cell fraction was compared between paired tumor and uninvolved lung. What the study reported, not specific to this receptor: Assay coverage differed among patients according to how much tissue was available, so only a subset of the cohort had TCR sequencing. Because different assays used different pieces of the same tissue, technical variation could not be distinguished from intratumor heterogeneity. Higher T cell infiltration in tumors than in uninvolved lung tissue was supported by TCRbeta sequencing, consistent with immunofluorescence CD3 counts. TCR-derived T-cell fraction did not differ between the flow cytometry-defined immunotypes IM1 (good prognosis) and IM2 (poor prognosis).

With respect to this clone: No antigen is known for it. This clone may be a read error of a much larger clone one base away. Different DNA sequences within this sample yield the same CDR3.

The T-cell fraction in tumor and uninvolved lung tissue was provided by TCR sequencing with the immunoSEQ assay. The study's processing was this. In the survival analysis, patients were divided into a high T-cell fraction group (upper tertile) and a low T-cell fraction group (lower two tertiles), and the two groups were compared using a log-rank test. A signed-rank test was used to test paired tumor versus uninvolved lung differences in T-cell fraction. The table was pulled from immuneACCESS by TCRdb, which kept in-frame rearrangements only. Such tables lose some clones; where checked, under half of the loss comes from unresolved V genes, and the rest has no known cause. The V and J calls and clone size come from that table; D and trimming were worked out from the DNA. The table for this sample lists approximately 14,000 clones; around 68% of them were counted only once. The biggest ten clones account for roughly 10% of the sample.

Based on the germline V gene, the CDR1 and CDR2 sequences are SGDLS and YYNGEE. V lost 0 bases and J lost 0 bases; the stretch between them is 7 bases long. The CDR3 runs 15 residues from the cysteine to the phenylalanine. Just CDR3 DNA is preserved here, 45 bases in frame from base 1. The first patient joined ICON in early 2016, and enrollment wrapped up when the last patient was enrolled in late 2018. A subcohort of around 77 patients provided fresh tumor and matched uninvolved tissue for in-depth immune analyses, with TCR sequencing among those analyses. DNA for TCR sequencing was isolated from bulk tissue, and no cell sorting was done.

The chain is assembled from TRBV9 and TRBJ1-3; confidence is insufficient to name the D gene. Material for sequencing was uninvolved lung tissue not adjacent to the tumor. This receptor was obtained from a human donor with non-small cell lung cancer. CDR3 protein: CASSVDHSSGNTIYF. The DNA sequence is given as TGTGCCAGCAGCGTAGATCACAGCTCTGGAAACACCATATATTTT.